This note documents a single TCR beta chain sequence. As every portion of the isolated RNA was reverse transcribed, the sequencing read expressed TCRB transcripts. TCRdb's copy holds only in-frame clones and misses some; the assay was immunoSEQ multiplex PCR. The sample contains 300,000 to 450,000 clones, 10% to 15% of which appear only once. This entry belongs to a study of beta chain features in type 1 diabetes. Study context: Age and gender were similar between patients and healthy donors, as were cell yields.

Germline loops: CDR1 MGHRA, CDR2 YSYEKL. This CDR3 contains 16 residues. V lost 4 bases to trimming and J lost 1 base; unmatched junction nucleotides: 8. Blood was drawn once from each donor into heparinised tubes. The draws averaged about 110 mL. Sequenced material: naive CD4+ T cells from blood. This clonotype was obtained from a young man in good health. The V call is TRBV4-1, the J call TRBJ2-3, with TRBD2 matching over 7 bases. CDR3 sequence reads: CASSPGRGEGTDTQYF. CDR3 DNA: TGCGCCAGCAGCCCTGGACGGGGGGAGGGCACAGATACGCAGTATTTT.